What follows are 4 T cell receptor beta chains derived from one specimen sequenced in a study of blood T cells in healthy people across ages. Through a sample-barcoded 5' primer and a J-beta primer mix, a second PCR was run for roughly 7 to 12 cycles. In TCRdb, the 5' RACE reads were re-called with MiXCR into one record per CDR3 protein. The profile shows 1.5 million to 2 million distinct CDR3 sequences, 28% of them singletons. Material for sequencing was blood. These TCRs come from a woman in her thirties in good health.

This clonotype was seen a handful of times. V is TRBV12-3 or TRBV12-4 and J is TRBJ2-7; TRBD2 is a possible D gene (6 bases). The CDR3 has 14 residues. V gave up 2 bases and J gave up 4 bases, with 12 bases separating them. The CDR3 protein is CASSLHGSGYEQYF. The DNA for the CDR3 is TGTGCCAGCAGTTTACACGGGAGTGGGTACGAGCAGTACTTC.

The rearrangement uses TRBV12-3 or TRBV12-4 and TRBJ1-2; TRBD1 might be the D (6 bases). The CDR3 contains 15 residues. Trimming took 9 bases from V and 6 from J, leaving 23 bases between them. In nucleotides, the CDR3 is TGTGCCAGTCGTCCGAGCAACAGGGTCGAAAATGGCTACACCTTC. Its protein is CASRPSNRVENGYTF.

To note about this clonotype: This may be a read error: a much more frequent sequence differs by one nucleotide. The rearrangement joins TRBV6-6 to TRBJ2-7; no clear D. There are 12 residues in the CDR3. From germline, CDR1 is MNHNY and CDR2 SVGAGI (reference sequence). The CDR3 DNA reads TGTGCCAGCAGGGGCGGAACCTACGGGCAGTACTTC. This encodes CASRGGTYGQYF.

This clonotype turned up a few times. The rearrangement joins TRBV14 to TRBJ2-1, with D possibly being TRBD2 (6 bases). This CDR3 spans 15 amino acids. V lost 6 bases to trimming and J lost 4 bases, with 16 bases between them. Germline CDR1 and CDR2: SGHDN and FVKESK. The CDR3 sequence is CASRSPGLQYNEQFF. CDR3 DNA: TGTGCCAGCAGGTCTCCGGGACTCCAGTACAATGAGCAGTTCTTC.